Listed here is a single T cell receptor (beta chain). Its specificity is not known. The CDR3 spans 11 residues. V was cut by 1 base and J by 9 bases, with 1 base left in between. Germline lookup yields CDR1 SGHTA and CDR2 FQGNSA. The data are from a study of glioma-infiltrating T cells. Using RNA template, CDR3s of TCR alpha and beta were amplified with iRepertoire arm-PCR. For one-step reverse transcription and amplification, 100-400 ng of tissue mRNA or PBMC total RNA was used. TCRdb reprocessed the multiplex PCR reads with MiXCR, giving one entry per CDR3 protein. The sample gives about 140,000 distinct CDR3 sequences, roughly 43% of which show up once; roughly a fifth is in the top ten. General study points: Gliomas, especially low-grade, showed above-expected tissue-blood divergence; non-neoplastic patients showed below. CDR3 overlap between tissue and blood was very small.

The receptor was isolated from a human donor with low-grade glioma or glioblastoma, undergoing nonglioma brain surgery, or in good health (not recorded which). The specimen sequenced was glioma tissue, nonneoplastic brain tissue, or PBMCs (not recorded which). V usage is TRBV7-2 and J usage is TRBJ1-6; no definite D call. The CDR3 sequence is CASSLGSPLHF. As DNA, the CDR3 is TGTGCCAGCAGCTTAGGTTCACCCCTCCACTTT.